The rows below give T cell receptor beta chains drawn from one sample of a study of blood T cell repertoires in COVID-19. The table came from immunoSEQ multiplex PCR; TCRdb's copy has only in-frame clones and leaves some out. Of under 200,000 clones detected, approximately 88% appear once; the ten largest clones hold 8% to 9.5%. Sequenced: peripheral blood. Every receptor here comes from a woman older than 75 with active or convalescent COVID-19. CDR3s include the opening cysteine and the closing phenylalanine or tryptophan. D genes are given only for firm matches. Expanded clones are given a class, and other clones once, few, many or no size at all.

TGTGCCTGGACGCTAGGATTGCGCTACACCTTC,CAWTLGLRYTF,TRBV30,-,TRBJ1-2,-
TGTGCCAGCAGCCCGGGACAGCCAGGCACAGATACGCAGTATTTT,CASSPGQPGTDTQYF,TRBV11-3,once,TRBJ2-3,TRBD1
TGTGCCAGTACTCAAGACAGAGTGACAAATCAGCCCCAGCATTTT,CASTQDRVTNQPQHF,TRBV19,-,TRBJ1-5,-
TGTGCCAGCAGCGTAGGACAGGGAGTGGGGCACACTGAAGCTTTCTTT,CASSVGQGVGHTEAFF,TRBV9,-,TRBJ1-1,TRBD1
TGTGCCAGCAGCCTAACAGGGGACTATGGCTACACCTTC,CASSLTGDYGYTF,TRBV27,-,TRBJ1-2,TRBD1
TGTGCCAGCAGCTCCCTAGGTGGGGGGGTCACAGATACGCAGTATTTT,CASSSLGGGVTDTQYF,TRBV7-8,-,TRBJ2-3,TRBD2
TGCGCCAGCAGCTTGAGGGGTAGCGGGGGCCCAGATACGCAGTATTTT,CASSLRGSGGPDTQYF,TRBV5-1,-,TRBJ2-3,TRBD2
TGTGCCAGCAGCTTAAAAACGGGTTTCTCTGGAAACACCATATATTTT,CASSLKTGFSGNTIYF,TRBV7-2,-,TRBJ1-3,-
TGCGCCAGCAGCCAGGGCGCCACAGATACGCAGTATTTT,CASSQGATDTQYF,TRBV4-1,once,TRBJ2-3,-
TGTGCAAGTCGCTTAAGAGATGGCGGGGGGGCTCGTTCAGATACGCAGTATTTT,CASRLRDGGGARSDTQYF,TRBV12-2,-,TRBJ2-3,-
TGTGCCAGCAGCCGGACAGACTCTGGAAACACCATATATTTT,CASSRTDSGNTIYF,TRBV7-2,-,TRBJ1-3,-
TGTGCCACCACCCCGGGACAGGGGGAGGGTAATTCACCCCTCCACTTT,CATTPGQGEGNSPLHF,TRBV10-3,-,TRBJ1-6,TRBD1
TGTGCCAGCAAGGCGGGAAATTCACCCCTCCACTTT,CASKAGNSPLHF,TRBV25-1,many,TRBJ1-6,-
TGTGCCAGCAGTTACTCGAGGTCGGGGGCCTACGAGCAGTACTTC,CASSYSRSGAYEQYF,TRBV6-5,-,TRBJ2-7,-
TGTGCCAGCAGTAAAGGGGTCCATGAGCAGTTCTTC,CASSKGVHEQFF,TRBV6-6,-,TRBJ2-1,-
TGTGCCAGTAGTATAGATCCGCGGGGGAGCAATCAGCCCCAGCATTTT,CASSIDPRGSNQPQHF,TRBV19,-,TRBJ1-5,-
TGTGCCAGCAGTTCACAGGGGGCCGGGGAGCTGTTTTTT,CASSSQGAGELFF,TRBV6-4,-,TRBJ2-2,TRBD1
TGCAGCGTTCAATTGGCCCCGGGACAGGGCCTACTGAACTCTGGAAACACCATATATTTT,CSVQLAPGQGLLNSGNTIYF,TRBV29-1,few,TRBJ1-3,TRBD1
TGTGCCAGCAGCCTACAGGAAAATCAGCCCCAGCATTTT,CASSLQENQPQHF,TRBV7-8,-,TRBJ1-5,-
TGTGCCAGCAGCCAGGCTGGACTCTACGGCTACACCTTC,CASSQAGLYGYTF,TRBV3-1/TRBV3-2,-,TRBJ1-2,-
TGCGCCAGCAGCTTGGAGCAGGTGTCGGAAGCTTTCTTT,CASSLEQVSEAFF,TRBV5-1,-,TRBJ1-1,-
TGTGCCAGCAGCCCGGCTTGGAGGGGGCAGGGCACTGAAGCTTTCTTT,CASSPAWRGQGTEAFF,TRBV11-2,-,TRBJ1-1,TRBD1
TGCAGCGTCCCAGGACTAGGGGACACTGAAGCTTTCTTT,CSVPGLGDTEAFF,TRBV29-1,-,TRBJ1-1,-
TGTGCCAGCAGCAAAGGACAGGCGAGTAACTATGGCTACACCTTC,CASSKGQASNYGYTF,TRBV7-9,-,TRBJ1-2,TRBD1
TGTGCCAGCAGCGCCAAGAGCTCTGGGGCCAACGTCCTGACTTTC,CASSAKSSGANVLTF,TRBV6-5,-,TRBJ2-6,-
TGTGCCAGCCGCCACCTGGGGCCCGGTGGCACCGGGGAGCTGTTTTTT,CASRHLGPGGTGELFF,TRBV3-1/TRBV3-2,-,TRBJ2-2,-
TGTGCCACCAGCGAGATAACCTTCCGGGACAGGGGAATAATGGGTTCACCCCTCCACTTT,CATSEITFRDRGIMGSPLHF,TRBV24-1,-,TRBJ1-6,TRBD1
TGTGCCAGCAGTGTCACAGGCATCACAGATACGCAGTATTTT,CASSVTGITDTQYF,TRBV25-1,few,TRBJ2-3,-
TGTGCCAGCAGCCCCGCCCCGGGACAGGGGACTTCACCCCTCCACTTT,CASSPAPGQGTSPLHF,TRBV27,-,TRBJ1-6,TRBD1
TGTGCCAGCAGCCAAGATGGGGACAGGGGCAGCTATGGCTACACCTTC,CASSQDGDRGSYGYTF,TRBV3-1/TRBV3-2,-,TRBJ1-2,TRBD1
TGTGCCAGCAGTTACGATCAGCCGGGTCTGTCTCAGCCCCAGCATTTT,CASSYDQPGLSQPQHF,TRBV6-2/TRBV6-3,-,TRBJ1-5,-
TGTGCCGGTCAGGGGGCGCGGTCCCCTGGAAACACCATATATTTT,CAGQGARSPGNTIYF,TRBV6-5,once,TRBJ1-3,TRBD1
TGTGCCAGCTCACCGAGCTCCTATAATTCACCCCTCCACTTT,CASSPSSYNSPLHF,TRBV18,-,TRBJ1-6,-
TGTGCCAGCAGCCCGGACAGCTCCTACGAGCAGTACTTC,CASSPDSSYEQYF,TRBV6-2/TRBV6-3,-,TRBJ2-7,-
TGTGCCAGCAGCCGGGGGTTCGATAATTCACCCCTCCACTTT,CASSRGFDNSPLHF,TRBV6-5,-,TRBJ1-6,-
TGTGCCTGGGACAGGGGGCAAGAGACCCAGTACTTC,CAWDRGQETQYF,TRBV30,-,TRBJ2-5,TRBD1
TGTGCCAGTAGTCCACCCAGTAACTATGGCTACACCTTC,CASSPPSNYGYTF,TRBV19,-,TRBJ1-2,-
TGTGCCAGCTCACTTGACCCAGGGAATGAGCAGTTCTTC,CASSLDPGNEQFF,TRBV18,-,TRBJ2-1,-
TGTGCCAGCAGTGCGGTTGAGTTACGGGGCACTGAAGCTTTCTTT,CASSAVELRGTEAFF,TRBV2,once,TRBJ1-1,-
TGTGCCTGGCAAGGACACCTGAACACTGAAGCTTTCTTT,CAWQGHLNTEAFF,TRBV30,-,TRBJ1-1,-
TGTGCCAGCAGCTCGAGATCCGGGACAGCTACCGGGGAGCTGTTTTTT,CASSSRSGTATGELFF,TRBV7-2,-,TRBJ2-2,TRBD1
TGTGCCAGTAACGACAGTGGGTACGAAAAACTGTTTTTT,CASNDSGYEKLFF,TRBV19,-,TRBJ1-4,-
TGTGCCAGCAAACGGACTTACAATGAGCAGTTCTTC,CASKRTYNEQFF,TRBV11-2,-,TRBJ2-1,-
TGTGCCAGCAGCTTCGGTGAACCCTCTGGAAACACCATATATTTT,CASSFGEPSGNTIYF,TRBV5-4,-,TRBJ1-3,-
TGTGCCAGCCAGACTAGCGGGGGGAGCACAGATACGCAGTATTTT,CASQTSGGSTDTQYF,TRBV3-1/TRBV3-2,-,TRBJ2-3,TRBD2
TGCGCCAGCAGCTCCGGGACAGCAAGCTCCTACAATGAGCAGTTCTTC,CASSSGTASSYNEQFF,TRBV5-1,-,TRBJ2-1,TRBD1
TGCGCCAGCAGCCGTGGGACAGGGGTTTTCAATGAGCAGTTCTTC,CASSRGTGVFNEQFF,TRBV5-1,-,TRBJ2-1,TRBD1